This TCR beta chain was identified in a study of shared clonotypes between healthy human individuals. Study-wide results and limits: Among non-shared clonotypes, generation probabilities were lower than among those shared by all four donors.

This CDR3 spans 16 amino acids. CDR1 and CDR2 (germline): SEHNR, FQNEAQ (reference sequence). CD45RO-negative, CCR7-positively selected cells formed the naive CD8 fraction, excluding terminally differentiated effector memory CD45RA+ cells. About this clone: Its target is unknown. One end of the junction fails to match germline, which may point to a read error.

Sequenced by immunoSEQ multiplex PCR; TCRdb stores in-frame clones only, minus some. Seen here are approximately 600,000 clones, roughly 95% observed once, and the top ten hold approximately 0.11%. The receptor comes from a woman under 40 in good health. The J gene is TRBJ2-3, the V gene TRBV7-9, with 7 bases that match TRBD2. Sequences were obtained from naive CD8+ T cells sorted from blood. CDR3 residues: CASSLADPPSTDTQYF. The DNA for the CDR3 is TGTGCCAGCAGCCTAGCGGACCCCCCCAGCACAGATACGCAGTATTTT. The variable domain in full, with the rest retrieved from reference TRBV7-9 and TRBJ2-3, is DTGVSQNPRHKITKRGQNVTFRCDPISEHNRLYWYRQTLGQGPEFLTYFQNEAQLEKSRLLSDRFSAERPKGSFSTLEIQRTEQGDSAMYLCASSLADPPSTDTQYFGPGTRLTVL.